This is a list of T cell receptor beta chains from one sample in a study of human T cells and chemical hapten exposure. TCRdb re-called the RACE reads through MiXCR, storing one row per CDR3 protein. The table lists more than 80,000 distinct CDR3 sequences, roughly an eighth of them singletons, with about 1.6% in the top ten. This specimen consisted of whole blood, obtained in connection with sensitization to the hapten diphenylcyclopropenone (DPC). Receptor source: a woman between 45 and 65 years old with alopecia areata. Some clones in this sample may be carry-over from other donors' samples. CDR3s include the opening cysteine and the closing phenylalanine or tryptophan. Fields, in order: J gene, clone size, V gene, D gene, CDR3 DNA, CDR3 protein. D genes are given only for firm matches. Expanded clones are given a class, and other clones once, few, many or no size at all.

TRBJ2-1	.	TRBV7-2	TRBD2	TGTGCCAGCAGCTTACCCCTAGCGGGAATCCACAATGAGCAGTTCTTC	CASSLPLAGIHNEQFF
TRBJ2-5	few	TRBV6-2/TRBV6-3	TRBD1	TGTGCCAGCGGTGGACAGGGCTCAGAGACCCAGTACTTC	CASGGQGSETQYF
TRBJ1-5	.	TRBV20-1	.	TGCAGTGCTACCGGCCATAGCAATCAGCCCCAGCATTTT	CSATGHSNQPQHF
TRBJ1-3	few	TRBV12-3/TRBV12-4	.	TGTGCCAGCAGGTATTCGGGCCGCTCTGGAAACACCATATATTTT	CASRYSGRSGNTIYF
TRBJ2-7	few	TRBV28	TRBD1	TGTGCCAGCCCGAAGCAATATTCAGGGACAGGGCCCTTGGAGCAGTACTTC	CASPKQYSGTGPLEQYF
TRBJ2-7	many	TRBV7-2	.	TGTGCCAGCAGCCCCCGACAGGAGCAGTACTTC	CASSPRQEQYF
TRBJ2-5	few	TRBV29-1	.	TGCAGCGTTCCCCAAGGGGGAGAGACCCAGTACTTC	CSVPQGGETQYF
TRBJ2-5	.	TRBV9	.	TGTGCCAGCAGCGTAGCCTGGGGGCCTCCCCAAGAGACCCAGTACTTC	CASSVAWGPPQETQYF
TRBJ2-1	few	TRBV7-9	TRBD1	TGTGCCAGCAGCTTCGACAGGGGGGCCAATGAGCAGTTCTTC	CASSFDRGANEQFF
TRBJ1-1	many	TRBV6-5	TRBD1	TGTGCCAGCAGTTACGGCTTCGGGACAGGGGCCACTGAAGCTTTCTTT	CASSYGFGTGATEAFF
TRBJ1-1	few	TRBV10-2	.	TGCGCCAGCAGTGACCTGCGGACGGCTGAAGCTTTCTTT	CASSDLRTAEAFF
TRBJ1-2	few	TRBV14	TRBD1	TGTGCCAGCAGCCAAGGGGGACAGGCTTTTTCCTATGGCTACACCTTC	CASSQGGQAFSYGYTF
TRBJ2-7	.	TRBV5-1	.	TGCGCCAGCAGCTTGGATGCACGATCGGACGAGCAGTACTTC	CASSLDARSDEQYF
TRBJ1-6	many	TRBV27	.	TGTGCCAGCAAGTGGAGGGAGACCTATAATTCACCCCTCCACTTT	CASKWRETYNSPLHF